The source of this T cell receptor beta chain is a study of B cell selection in AIRE deficiency. Study results and caveats: Shared Treg sequences were biased toward short CDR3s with few non-templated nucleotide insertions. Healthy Tconv contained 36.6% of shared healthy Treg sequences; only TCRbeta sequenced.

Sequencing used immunoSEQ multiplex PCR; TCRdb keeps in-frame clones, though not all of them. The sample holds 20,000 to 25,000 clones, about 96% seen once. Conventional CD4 T cells were sorted as CD4+CD127+ cells. V was cut by 4 bases and J by 2 bases, with 12 bases left in between. The CDR3 contains 14 residues. CDR1 is SGHNT, CDR2 YYREEE, per germline (reference sequence). A note on this clone: Its target is unknown.

V gene TRBV5-4 combines with J gene TRBJ2-5; tentatively, D is TRBD1 or TRBD2 (5 bases each). The source material was CD4+CD127+ conventional T cells sorted from PBMCs. The origin of this receptor is a human donor in good health. The CDR3: CASSPRGPQETQYF. Written as DNA, the CDR3 is TGTGCCAGCAGCCCGAGGGGACCACAAGAGACCCAGTACTTC.